This T cell receptor beta chain stems from a study of beta chain features in type 1 diabetes. Across the whole study: Over all samples combined, fewer than 130,000,000 sorted cells were examined.

As every portion of the isolated RNA was reverse transcribed, the sequencing read expressed TCRB transcripts. The table came from immunoSEQ multiplex PCR; TCRdb's copy has only in-frame clones and leaves some out. The profile shows 400,000 or so clones, around 10% of them singletons. The V gene's germline CDR1 is LGHNA and CDR2 YNFKEQ. This CDR3 is 16 amino acids long. The J segment lost 3 bases and the V segment lost 4 bases, leaving 8 bases of the junction unmatched. Points from the study as a whole: Shorter templates might be favored by PCR, and equally so in patients and in controls. When Type 1 diabetes patients were examined, their TCRB CDR3s proved moderately but significantly shorter in all four CD4+ subsets. Compared with healthy donors, patients appeared to share more similar naive, central memory and regulatory TCRB repertoires.

This clone appeared a few times. The antigen remains unidentified. CD4+ cells of the naive, central memory, regulatory and stem cell-like memory types were sorted via CD45RO/CCR7/CD25/CD127/CD95/CD27. Sequenced: central memory CD4+ T cells from blood. V usage is TRBV4-2 and J usage is TRBJ1-4, with 7 bases fitting TRBD1. This sequence was found in a man aged 30 to 39 with type 1 diabetes. The CDR3 loop reads CASSPDRSGSNEKLFF. CDR3 nucleotides: TGTGCCAGCAGCCCGGACAGGTCGGGATCTAATGAAAAACTGTTTTTT.